A selection of T cell receptor beta chains follows, all from one sample in a study of early T cells in non-severe SARS-CoV-2 infection. MiXCR was run by TCRdb on the 5' RACE reads, yielding one entry per CDR3 protein. Of tens of thousands of distinct CDR3 sequences in the sample, over 7.5% were seen once. Sequencing was carried out using whole blood. The receptors here all came from an adult who was a healthcare worker with PCR-confirmed SARS-CoV-2 infection or an uninfected control (not recorded which). The CDR3 runs from the conserved cysteine through the conserved F or W. D genes are given only for firm matches. Only part of the rows carry a size: once, few, many, or a class if the clone is expanded.

J | V | D | size | DNA | CDR3
TRBJ2-3 | TRBV7-2 | TRBD1 | - | TGTGCCAGCAGCTTAGGACAGGGATTCACAGATACGCAGTATTTT | CASSLGQGFTDTQYF
TRBJ1-2 | TRBV5-1 | - | once | TGCGCCAGCGCTCCTGGATCGGCTAACTATGGCTACACCTTC | CASAPGSANYGYTF
TRBJ2-3 | TRBV7-2 | TRBD2 | medium-sized | TGTGCCAGCAGCCCTGTTAGCGGGGGCACAGATACGCAGTATTTT | CASSPVSGGTDTQYF
TRBJ2-5 | TRBV7-2 | - | many | TGTGCCAGCAGCTTAGGCGGAGGGCGAGAGACCCAGTACTTC | CASSLGGGRETQYF
TRBJ2-1 | TRBV19 | TRBD2 | many | TGTGCCAGTAGCGCCAGCGGGAGCAATCCTTCTAGTGAGCAGTTCTTC | CASSASGSNPSSEQFF
TRBJ1-2 | TRBV10-3 | - | many | TGTGCCATCAGACCCAGCAGGGGATGGTATGGCTACACCTTC | CAIRPSRGWYGYTF
TRBJ1-5 | TRBV27 | - | many | TGTGCCAGCAGTTTATACGAAATTGGTAGGCCCCAGCATTTT | CASSLYEIGRPQHF
TRBJ2-5 | TRBV6-1 | - | many | TGTGCCAGCAGTGAAGCAAGAGAGACCCAGTACTTC | CASSEARETQYF
TRBJ2-3 | TRBV18 | TRBD2 | many | TGTGCCAGCTCACCCCCGACAGCGGGGGCTAGCACAGATACGCAGTATTTT | CASSPPTAGASTDTQYF
TRBJ1-1 | TRBV5-4 | - | many | TGTGCCAGCAGCCTTACCTCTGACCCCACTGAAGCTTTCTTT | CASSLTSDPTEAFF
TRBJ2-3 | TRBV9 | TRBD1 | many | TGTGCCAGCAGCTCCTACAGGGGGCGATCGGCAGATACGCAGTATTTT | CASSSYRGRSADTQYF
TRBJ2-7 | TRBV18 | - | many | TGTGCCAGCTCACCACAAGGGGTCGAGCAGTACTTC | CASSPQGVEQYF
TRBJ2-3 | TRBV20-1 | TRBD2 | few | TGCAGTGCTAGCACACTAGCGGGACTGGGAGATACGCAGTATTTT | CSASTLAGLGDTQYF
TRBJ2-2 | TRBV10-3 | TRBD2 | many | TGTGCCACCGGGACTAGCGGGATCGGGGAGCTGTTTTTT | CATGTSGIGELFF
TRBJ2-1 | TRBV19 | - | many | TGTGCCAGTACCGCCGGCTCCCTCTCCTACAATGAGCAGTTCTTC | CASTAGSLSYNEQFF
TRBJ2-5 | TRBV7-7 | TRBD1 | many | TGTGCTAGCAGCCCTCGCTGGGACAGCCAAGAGACCCAGTACTTC | CASSPRWDSQETQYF
TRBJ1-2 | TRBV29-1 | TRBD1 | many | TGCAGCGTTGAAGATGAAAGGGCAGGGGGCTTGAGTGGCTACACCTTC | CSVEDERAGGLSGYTF
TRBJ2-2 | TRBV6-5 | - | - | TGTGCCAGCAGCTACGCGGGCTTGGGCGGGGAGCTGTTTTTT | CASSYAGLGGELFF
TRBJ1-2 | TRBV7-2 | - | many | TGTGCCAGCAGCCTTAGGGAGTCACAGACCTATGGCTACACCTTC | CASSLRESQTYGYTF
TRBJ2-1 | TRBV20-1 | TRBD2 | - | TGCAGTGCTAGGGGGACTAGCGTCTTCAATGAGCAGTTCTTC | CSARGTSVFNEQFF
TRBJ2-1 | TRBV3-1 | - | - | TGTGCCAGCAGCCAAGATTGGGGGGCGGCCTACAATGAGCAGTTCTTC | CASSQDWGAAYNEQFF
TRBJ1-1 | TRBV20-1 | - | - | TGCAGTGCTAGTCCCCCGTTTCTGGGGGTGACAGAGAACACTGAAGCTTTCTTT | CSASPPFLGVTENTEAFF
TRBJ2-7 | TRBV10-3 | TRBD1 | few | TGTGCCATCAGTGAGTCGTTGACAGGGAACGAGCAGTACTTC | CAISESLTGNEQYF
TRBJ2-1 | TRBV2 | - | many | TGTGCCGGTCACCGGGACTCCCCCAATGAGCAGTTCTTC | CAGHRDSPNEQFF
TRBJ2-3 | TRBV13 | - | few | TGTGCCAGCCGTACCTGGGGCGGGTTCACAGATACGCAGTATTTT | CASRTWGGFTDTQYF
TRBJ2-7 | TRBV19 | - | many | TGTGCCAGTAGTTATAAGACCGTTGGGTGGCACGAGCAGTACTTC | CASSYKTVGWHEQYF
TRBJ2-7 | TRBV29-1 | TRBD2 | many | TGCAGCGGCCTTGCGCGGGAGAGCTACGAGCAGTACTTC | CSGLARESYEQYF
TRBJ2-1 | TRBV6-2/TRBV6-3 | - | many | TGTGCCAGCACCGAGTGGCTAGCCCAAGGCGCTGAGCAGTTCTTC | CASTEWLAQGAEQFF
TRBJ2-2 | TRBV20-1 | TRBD2 | many | TGCAGTGCTACCGGGAGGGCCACCACCGGGGAGCTGTTTTTT | CSATGRATTGELFF
TRBJ2-7 | TRBV5-1 | TRBD2 | - | TGCGCCAGCAGCTGGGGTCTAGCGGGAGGGGCCTACGAGCAGTACTTC | CASSWGLAGGAYEQYF
TRBJ1-1 | TRBV6-2/TRBV6-3 | - | many | TGTGCCAGCAGTTCGAACGACTGGGGCCAGAAGACTGAAGCTTTCTTT | CASSSNDWGQKTEAFF
TRBJ2-4 | TRBV5-4 | - | few | TGTGCCAGCAGCTTAAGGACCGGGGGCATTCAGTACTTC | CASSLRTGGIQYF
TRBJ1-1 | TRBV3-2 | - | few | TGTGCCAGCAGCCAAGATTGTAGGGATTGGGACACTGAAGCTTTCTTT | CASSQDCRDWDTEAFF
TRBJ1-6 | TRBV20-1 | TRBD1 | - | TGCAGTGCCCAGGGGGTGCATTCACCCCTCCACTTT | CSAQGVHSPLHF
TRBJ2-3 | TRBV29-1 | - | once | TGCAGCGTTGAAGGCGGCAGGGACACAGATACGCAGTATTTT | CSVEGGRDTDTQYF
TRBJ2-1 | TRBV12-3/TRBV12-4 | TRBD1 | few | TGTGCCAGCAGTTTATTCCGGGACAGTTACAATGAGCAGTTCTTC | CASSLFRDSYNEQFF
TRBJ2-5 | TRBV10-3 | TRBD1 | - | TGTGCCATCAGTGATAGGGACAGGGGTGAGACCCAGTACTTC | CAISDRDRGETQYF
TRBJ1-1 | TRBV6-5 | - | - | TGTGCCAGCACTGTGGGTAACACTGAAGCTTTCTTT | CASTVGNTEAFF
TRBJ2-1 | TRBV20-1 | - | many | TGCAGTGCTAGGCACTCAATCGGAAGGGGATCCTACAATGAGCAGTTCTTC | CSARHSIGRGSYNEQFF
TRBJ2-7 | TRBV20-1 | TRBD2 | many | TGCAGTGCTTCAACTAGCGGGAGCTACGAGCAGTACTTC | CSASTSGSYEQYF
TRBJ2-1 | TRBV7-7 | - | few | TGTGCTAGCAGCTTTCCAGGGACTGATGAGCAGTTCTTC | CASSFPGTDEQFF
TRBJ2-1 | TRBV29-1 | TRBD1 | many | TGCAGCGTCGAGTTCCAGACAGGGTCACCCGATGAGCAGTTCTTC | CSVEFQTGSPDEQFF
TRBJ2-7 | TRBV7-9 | - | many | TGTGCCAGCAGCCTCATTGCCCCCGAGCAGTACTTC | CASSLIAPEQYF
TRBJ2-5 | TRBV9 | TRBD1 | - | TGTGCCAGCAGCGTTACAGGGGCTACAGAGACCCAGTACTTC | CASSVTGATETQYF
TRBJ1-6 | TRBV9 | - | - | TGTGCCAGCAGCGTAGAGGCAGACGCAACGGATTCACCCCTCCACTTT | CASSVEADATDSPLHF
TRBJ1-2 | TRBV20-1 | - | few | TGCAGCTTCAGTCCCGGGGGGATCTATGGCTACACCTTC | CSFSPGGIYGYTF
TRBJ2-4 | TRBV14 | TRBD2 | - | TGTGCCAGCAGCGCGACTAGCGACAAAAACATTCAGTACTTC | CASSATSDKNIQYF
TRBJ2-1 | TRBV7-2 | - | few | TGTGCCAGCAGCCCCCAGTTTAGCGATGAGCAGTTCTTC | CASSPQFSDEQFF
TRBJ2-1 | TRBV2 | - | few | TGTGCCAGCAGTAAGACAGTAAGCTCCTACAATGAGCAGTTCTTC | CASSKTVSSYNEQFF
TRBJ2-3 | TRBV4-2 | - | many | TGTGCCAGCAGCCAGTGGGCCCCCGGCGCGAGCACAGATACGCAGTATTTT | CASSQWAPGASTDTQYF
TRBJ1-1 | TRBV29-1 | - | few | TGCAGCGTTCAGAACACTGAAGCTTTCTTT | CSVQNTEAFF
TRBJ2-1 | TRBV20-1 | TRBD2 | many | TGCAGTGCTCCTAACCTGACACCCGGACTAGCGGGAGGCTTCAATGAGCAGTTCTTC | CSAPNLTPGLAGGFNEQFF
TRBJ2-7 | TRBV6-5 | TRBD2 | many | TGTGCCAGCAGTTCCGCTAGCGGGAGGGCCGTCGACGAGCAGTACTTC | CASSSASGRAVDEQYF